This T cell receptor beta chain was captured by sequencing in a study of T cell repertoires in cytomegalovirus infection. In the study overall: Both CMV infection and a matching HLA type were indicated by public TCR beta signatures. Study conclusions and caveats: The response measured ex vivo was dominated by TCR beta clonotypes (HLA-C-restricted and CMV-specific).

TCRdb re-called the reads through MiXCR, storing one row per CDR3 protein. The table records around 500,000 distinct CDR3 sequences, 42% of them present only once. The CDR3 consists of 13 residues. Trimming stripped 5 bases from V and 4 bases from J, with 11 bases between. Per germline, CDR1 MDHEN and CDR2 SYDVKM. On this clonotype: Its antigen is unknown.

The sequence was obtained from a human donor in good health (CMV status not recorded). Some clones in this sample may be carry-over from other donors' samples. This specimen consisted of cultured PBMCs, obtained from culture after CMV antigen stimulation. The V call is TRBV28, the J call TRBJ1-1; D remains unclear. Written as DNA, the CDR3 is TGTGCCAGCAGTGGGTACTCGGGCACTGAAGCTTTCTTT. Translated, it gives CASSGYSGTEAFF. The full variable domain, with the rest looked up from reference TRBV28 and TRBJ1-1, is DVKVTQSSRYLVKRTGEKVFLECVQDMDHENMFWYRQDPGLGLRLIYFSYDVKMKEKGDIPEGYSVSREKKERFSLILESASTNQTSMYLCASSGYSGTEAFFGQGTRLTVV.